The 6 T cell receptor beta chains below come from one sample, sequenced in a study of T cell responses to AZD1222 COVID-19 vaccine. The assay was immunoSEQ multiplex PCR, and TCRdb's table has in-frame clones only and misses some. The sample has about 94,000 clones, about 88% seen once. The material was peripheral blood, obtained on day 0 of AZD1222 vaccination. These receptors were obtained from an adult in good health.

The V gene is TRBV7-9, the J gene TRBJ2-6, with D perhaps assigned TRBD1 or TRBD2 (5 bases each). Trimming removed 9 bases at V and 2 bases at J, with 14 bases between. The CDR3 totals 15 residues. Germline V lookup: CDR1 SEHNR, CDR2 FQNEAQ (reference sequence). The CDR3, as DNA: TGTGCCAGTGAGGGGATGGGGACTGGGGCCAACGTCCTGACTTTC. It specifies CASEGMGTGANVLTF.

The chain recombines TRBV21-1 with TRBJ2-7. TRBV21-1 is reported as a pseudogene. CDR3 length: 15 residues. The CDR3 loop reads CASSKQCQPLYEQYF. CDR3 DNA: TGTGCCAGCAGCAAGCAGTGTCAGCCCCTCTACGAGCAGTACTTC.

The J gene is TRBJ1-6, the V gene TRBV4-1; 8 bases are shared with TRBD1. Germline trimming cut 5 bases from V and 7 bases from J; bases unmatched to any gene: 4. Germline V gene lookup returns CDR1 MGHRA and CDR2 YSYEKL. The CDR3 contains 14 residues. The CDR3 nucleotides are TGCGCCAGCAGCTCCGACAGGGGCAATTCACCCCTCCACTTT. This translates into CASSSDRGNSPLHF.

The V call is TRBV6-6, the J call TRBJ2-2, with TRBD1 as a possible D gene (5 bases). V dropped 6 bases and J dropped 5 bases, with 19 bases sitting between them. The CDR3 is 16 residues long. Germline V gives CDR1 MNHNY, CDR2 SVGAGI (reference sequence). This CDR3 is CASRSSGMGGTGELFF. As DNA, the CDR3 is TGTGCCAGCAGATCTTCAGGGATGGGTGGAACCGGGGAGCTGTTTTTT.

The rearrangement links TRBV5-1 to TRBJ1-6, with unresolved D. The CDR3 spans 14 residues. The V gene's germline CDR1 is SGHRS and CDR2 YFSETQ. V lost 2 bases and J 7 bases, leaving 10 bases between the germline ends. The CDR3 DNA is TGCGCCAGCAGCTTCGAGGATCTCAATTCACCCCTCCACTTT. This translates into CASSFEDLNSPLHF.

The chain recombines TRBV15 with TRBJ2-5; 10 bases are a match to TRBD1. Trimming at V came to 3 bases and at J to 4 bases, leaving 5 bases not matched to a gene. The CDR3 has 15 residues. Germline-derived CDR1 and CDR2 are LNHNV and YYDKDF (reference sequence). DNA of the CDR3: TGTGCCACCAGCAGGGACAGGGGGGATGGAGAGACCCAGTACTTC. This gives the protein CATSRDRGDGETQYF.